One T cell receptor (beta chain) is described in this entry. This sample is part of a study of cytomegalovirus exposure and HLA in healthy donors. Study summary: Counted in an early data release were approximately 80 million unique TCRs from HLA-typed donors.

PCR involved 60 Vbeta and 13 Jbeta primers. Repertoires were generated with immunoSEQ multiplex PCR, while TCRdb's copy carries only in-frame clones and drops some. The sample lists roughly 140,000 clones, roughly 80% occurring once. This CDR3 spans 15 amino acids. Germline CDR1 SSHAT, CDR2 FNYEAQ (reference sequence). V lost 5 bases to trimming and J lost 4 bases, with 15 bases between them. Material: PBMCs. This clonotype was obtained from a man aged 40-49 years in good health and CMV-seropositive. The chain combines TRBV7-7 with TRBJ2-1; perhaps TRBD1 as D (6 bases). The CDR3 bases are TGTGCCAGCAGCCCGGGACAATCCCTGTACAATGAGCAGTTCTTC. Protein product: CASSPGQSLYNEQFF.